This T cell receptor (beta chain) was observed in a study of identical twins. Unique molecular identifiers were present on the cDNA, and a universal primer site came from template switching. TCRdb reprocessed the 5' RACE reads via MiXCR and lists one record per CDR3 protein. The repertoire includes 600,000 to 850,000 distinct CDR3 sequences, 15% to 20% of them detected once, and roughly 13% sits in the top ten. This clonotype occurred a few times. CDR1 and CDR2 (germline): SGHRS, YFSETQ. CDR3 length: 12 residues. Trimming cost V 4 bases and J 13 bases, with 15 bases left between them. The same specimen was also included in a second study, on T cells expressing NK-cell markers. Turning to that study: In five or six donors, dominant CD3+CD56+NKG2C+ clonotypes ranked among the top 10 CD8+ clonotypes.

The chain couples TRBV5-1 to TRBJ2-1, with D perhaps matching TRBD1 (5 bases). This clonotype was sampled from a woman aged 18 to 35 in good health. Specimen: PBMCs. The CDR3 region is CASSLSGGQQFF. The CDR3 nucleotides read TGCGCCAGCAGCCTCTCCGGTGGACAACAGTTCTTC.